A single T cell receptor (beta chain) is shown here with its context. Its binding antigen is unknown. No clone much larger than this one lies a single base away; base qualities are absent. This entry belongs to a study of blood T cell repertoires in COVID-19 (dated by TCRdb to 2020 to 2022). Broadly, across the study: Samples covering the acute and convalescent phases of COVID-19 were provided by collaborators in the United States, Italy and Spain. The prospective study material was composed of cDNA or gDNA derived from T cells, B-cell-depleted T cells, or PBMCs. Deeply sampled blood TCRbeta repertoires from subjects exposed to, actively infected with, or recovered from COVID-19 were included in the dataset. The repertoires were released in a freely available public database meant as a resource for research on the immune response to SARS-CoV-2. The samples were drawn from the first 160 participants of the ongoing ImmuneRACE study and from 1,254 subjects provided by 6 global collaborators. Sample metadata almost always included a de-identified subject ID, COVID-19 status, age in years and sex. HLA class I and class II types, where available, came from metadata supplied by the sample provider rather than from assay-based typing.

The study at large found these results: Clinical and demographic metadata were provided uncurated, with the amount varying by source and participant.

A distance of 8 bases separates the germline ends of V and J, which lose 3 bases and 0 bases respectively. Based on the germline V gene (reference sequence), the CDR1 and CDR2 sequences are DFQATT and SNEGSKA. From the cysteine through the phenylalanine, the CDR3 covers 13 amino acids. Only CDR3 DNA remains: 39 bases, in frame from the first base. The immunoSEQ Assay, a bias-controlled multiplex PCR, was used to amplify TCRbeta CDR3 regions from genomic DNA. Concerning the study's data processing: Nucleated cell counts per sample were estimated from amplification of reference gene primers within the assay. Sequence reads were collapsed and filtered to measure the absolute abundance of every unique TCRbeta CDR3 rearrangement. For each sample, productive Simpson clonality was calculated by taking the square root of Simpson's diversity index across productive rearrangements. TCRdb mirrors the immuneACCESS table, restricted to in-frame sequences. Some clones are absent from its copies; in checked studies, under half trace to an unresolved V gene, and the reason for the others is unknown. V and J calls and clone size follow that table, whereas D and trimming were derived from the DNA. The sample table contains about 50,000 clones; only one count was recorded for around 80% of them. The ten largest clones take up about 5.8% of the sample.

Participants in the prospective study were enrolled through a virtual design, were aged roughly 18 to 90 years, and lived in 20 to 30 United States geographic areas. To assign participants to cohorts, the prospective study relied on clinical history that participants themselves reported in a screening survey and a study questionnaire. In the prospective study, mobile phlebotomists collected whole blood, serum and a nasopharyngeal or oropharyngeal swab from each participant. Prospective study participants could optionally give additional blood draws and questionnaires over an approximately two-month period. Prospective study blood samples were shipped either frozen or at room temperature before DNA extraction.

The receptor was derived from a woman in her forties or fifties with acute COVID-19. This receptor chain uses TRBV20-1 and TRBJ1-2, with TRBD1 perhaps the D gene, on 5 matching bases. Sequencing was performed on PBMCs or T cells enriched from blood (not recorded which). The nucleotide sequence reads as follows: TGCAGTGCTAGTAAGGGGACTAACTATGGCTACACCTTC. It translates to CSASKGTNYGYTF.